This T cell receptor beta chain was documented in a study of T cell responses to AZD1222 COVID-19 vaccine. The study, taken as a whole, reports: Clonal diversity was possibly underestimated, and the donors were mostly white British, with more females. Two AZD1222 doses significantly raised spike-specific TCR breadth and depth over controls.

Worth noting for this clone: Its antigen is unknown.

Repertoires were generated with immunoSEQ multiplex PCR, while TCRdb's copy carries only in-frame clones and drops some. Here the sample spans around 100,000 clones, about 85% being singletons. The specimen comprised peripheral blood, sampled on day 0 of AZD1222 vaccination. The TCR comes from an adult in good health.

The CDR3, as DNA: TGTGCCAGCAGCGGGGACAGTCATCAGCCCCAGCATTTT. Protein sequence: CASSGDSHQPQHF. This rearrangement joins TRBV6-5 to TRBJ1-5; 7 bases match TRBD1. The length of the CDR3 is 13 residues. Germline CDR1 reads MNHEY; CDR2 reads SVGAGI. V lost 6 bases to trimming and J lost 5 bases; unmatched junction nucleotides: 4.